This TCR beta chain comes out of a study of post-analysis software for immune sequencing data. Overall study findings and caveats: Among five TRBV segments more frequent in patients than controls were TRBV5-6, TRBV5-1 and TRBV20-1.

Germline-derived CDR1 and CDR2 are MDHEN and SYDVKM. The CDR3 is 19 amino acids. The V and J ends lost 3 bases and 4 bases, in that order; junction bases with no gene match: 17. Worth noting for this clonotype: The antigen remains unidentified.

TCR beta cDNA libraries had unique molecular identifiers. One entry per CDR3 protein, called by TCRdb with MiXCR from the PCR reads. The repertoire holds 400,000 to 500,000 distinct CDR3 sequences, with 35% to 45% as singletons. V and J are TRBV28 and TRBJ2-5; 10 bases align to TRBD2. This receptor was taken from a girl aged 2 to 9 with multiple sclerosis. Sequencing was carried out using blood. The chain's CDR3 is CASSFWASGRGSPPETQYF. The DNA of the CDR3 is TGTGCCAGCAGTTTTTGGGCTAGCGGGAGAGGCTCACCCCCAGAGACCCAGTACTTC. Variable domain in full (rest from reference TRBV28 and TRBJ2-5): DVKVTQSSRYLVKRTGEKVFLECVQDMDHENMFWYRQDPGLGLRLIYFSYDVKMKEKGDIPEGYSVSREKKERFSLILESASTNQTSMYLCASSFWASGRGSPPETQYFGPGTRLLVL.